Each of the 7 T cell receptor beta chains below was sequenced from the same sample in a study of blood T cell repertoires in COVID-19. Generated by immunoSEQ multiplex PCR, the TCRdb table keeps only in-frame clones and is missing some. The sample holds 72,000 or so clones, roughly 80% seen once. Specimen: peripheral blood. The source of these receptors is an elderly man with active COVID-19.

On this clone itself: At one of its ends the junction is not consistent with the germline gene, which may arise from a read error. The V and J genes are TRBV11-2 and TRBJ2-5, with 7 nucleotides matching TRBD1. The CDR3 runs 13 residues. Germline assignment: CDR1 SGHAT and CDR2 FQNNGV. The CDR3 loop is CASSLDHSDRSNF. The DNA of the CDR3 is TGTGCCAGCAGCTTAGATCATTCGGACAGGTCAAACTTC.

The J gene is TRBJ1-2, the V gene TRBV24-1, with D unclear. Germline V gives CDR1 KGHDR, CDR2 SFDVKD. V was shortened by 5 bases and J by 5 bases, with 8 bases between the two germline ends. The CDR3 covers 12 residues. CDR3 sequence: CATSASQYGYTF. CDR3 sequence (DNA): TGTGCCACCAGTGCATCACAGTATGGCTACACCTTC.

The V and J genes are TRBV4-3 and TRBJ1-2; D may be TRBD1 (6 bases). This CDR3 comprises 12 residues. With 3 bases removed from V and 8 bases from J, the gap between germline ends came to 10 bases. Germline CDR1 reads LGHNA; CDR2 reads YSLEER. Here the CDR3 DNA reads TGCGCCAGCAGCCATGAAAGGGGGGGCTACACCTTC. Translation gives CASSHERGGYTF.

The chain carries TRBV28 and TRBJ2-7; 12 positions match TRBD1. The CDR3 is 13 amino acids. Germline CDR1 MDHEN, CDR2 SYDVKM. V dropped 6 bases and J dropped 6; count of bases not matched to a gene: 3. This CDR3 reads CASRGDRGLEQYF. CDR3 sequence (DNA): TGTGCCAGCAGAGGGGACAGGGGGCTCGAGCAGTACTTC.

The CDR3 region has the DNA TGTGCTAGTGGTCTCTGGACTAGCGGGAAAGGGGAGACCCAGTACTTC. Amino acids: CASGLWTSGKGETQYF. The genes are TRBV12-5 and TRBJ2-5, with TRBD2 matching 12 bases. Germline V gene data show CDR1 as LGHNT and CDR2 as FRNRAP. With 5 bases clipped from V and 5 bases from J, the junction kept 9 bases outside the gene matches. The CDR3 runs to 16 residues. Based on the CDR3 plus reference TRBV12-5 and TRBJ2-5, the full variable domain is DARVTQTPRHKVTEMGQEVTMRCQPILGHNTVFWYRQTMMQGLELLAYFRNRAPLDDSGMPKDRFSAEMPDATLATLKIQPSEPRDSAVYFCASGLWTSGKGETQYFGPGTRLLVL.

The gene calls are TRBV6-2 or TRBV6-3 and TRBJ2-7; perhaps TRBD2 as D (6 bases). Germline V gene data show CDR1 as MNHEY and CDR2 as SVGEGT. The V gene lost 5 bases and the J gene lost 4 bases, with 9 bases spanning the gap. The CDR3 has 12 amino acids. This chain's CDR3 is CASSPRGYEQYF. CDR3 DNA sequence: TGTGCCAGCAGTCCCCGGGGGTACGAGCAGTACTTC.

This chain links TRBV4-3 with TRBJ1-5, with 9 bases aligning to TRBD1. Germline trimming cut 2 bases from V and 6 bases from J; bases unmatched to any gene: 11. The germline CDR1 and CDR2 sequences are LGHNA and YSLEER. This CDR3 region has 17 residues. The CDR3 sequence: CASSQHSAGTGFQPQHF. CDR3 nucleotide sequence: TGCGCCAGCAGCCAACACAGCGCCGGGACAGGGTTTCAGCCCCAGCATTTT.